This T cell receptor beta chain originates from a study of cytomegalovirus exposure and HLA in healthy donors. Study-level results: Across donors, presence/absence analyses took sequencing depth to be roughly uniform. Most CMV-associated TCR beta chains were later found to appear HLA-restricted.

The PCR made use of 60 Vbeta and 13 Jbeta primers. The assay was immunoSEQ multiplex PCR, and TCRdb's table has in-frame clones only and misses some. The sample records hundreds of thousands of clones, around 88% being singletons. V lost 5 bases and J lost 1, with 7 bases in between. The CDR3 is made up of 13 amino acids. The germline gives CDR1 WNHNN, CDR2 SYGVQD (reference sequence). As regards this clone: Antigen: not known.

The chain recombines TRBV10-1 with TRBJ2-3; TRBD2 is a possible D gene (6 bases). The material sequenced was PBMCs. The TCR comes from a woman under 30 in good health and CMV-seronegative. As DNA, the CDR3 is TGCGCCAGCAGTAAGCGGGGCACAGATACGCAGTATTTT. Its protein product is CASSKRGTDTQYF.